Listed here are 13 T cell receptor beta chains from one sample, sequenced in a study of T cell repertoires in cytomegalovirus infection. These receptors have no identified antigens. Each CDR3 protein is one row after TCRdb ran MiXCR on the reads. The sample consists of 750,000 to 900,000 distinct CDR3 sequences, almost 30% of them appearing once. The source material was cultured CD8+ T cells from PBMCs, sampled from culture after CMV antigen stimulation. The receptors were gathered from a human donor in good health (CMV status not recorded). Some clones in this sample may be carry-over from other donors' samples.

This rearrangement joins TRBV7-9 to TRBJ1-1; D is unresolved. V was clipped by 5 bases and J by 7 bases, with 17 bases between them. The CDR3 has 14 amino acids. Germline CDR1 SEHNR, CDR2 FQNEAQ (reference sequence). CDR3 residues: CASSPTGIPGEAFF. CDR3 DNA sequence: TGTGCCAGCAGCCCCACCGGGATCCCCGGTGAAGCTTTCTTT. Looking up the rest from reference TRBV7-9 and TRBJ1-1 gives the full variable domain: DTGVSQNPRHKITKRGQNVTFRCDPISEHNRLYWYRQTLGQGPEFLTYFQNEAQLEKSRLLSDRFSAERPKGSFSTLEIQRTEQGDSAMYLCASSPTGIPGEAFFGQGTRLTVV.

The chain couples TRBV6-6 to TRBJ2-2; 14 bases fit TRBD2. The CDR3 totals 18 residues. Per germline, CDR1 MNHNY and CDR2 SVGAGI (reference sequence). Germline trimming cut 4 bases from V and 0 bases from J; bases unmatched to any gene: 4. Here the CDR3 reads CASSLGLAGAANTGELFF. The DNA of the CDR3 is TGTGCCAGCAGTTTGGGACTAGCGGGGGCCGCGAACACCGGGGAGCTGTTTTTT.

The rearrangement joins TRBV4-3 to TRBJ2-7; no definite D call. The CDR3 is 15 amino acids. The V gene lost 3 bases and the J gene lost 1 base, with 13 bases spanning the gap. Germline-derived CDR1 and CDR2 are LGHNA and YSLEER. The CDR3 region has the DNA TGCGCCAGCAGCCAGATCAGCCCCGAGTCCTACGAGCAGTACTTC. Its protein is CASSQISPESYEQYF.

This chain connects TRBV6-5 to TRBJ2-5; D call uncertain. The germline V gene has CDR1 MNHEY and CDR2 SVGAGI. This CDR3 comprises 14 residues. The V end was cut by 0 bases, the J end by 5 bases, with 10 bases between. CDR3 protein: CASSYSIGLETQYF. CDR3 nucleotide sequence: TGTGCCAGCAGTTACTCGATAGGGCTCGAGACCCAGTACTTC.

This sequence joins TRBV9 and TRBJ1-1; 7 nucleotides agree with TRBD1. This CDR3 region has 16 residues. The germline gives CDR1 SGDLS, CDR2 YYNGEE. V was clipped by 3 bases and J by 1 base; unmatched bases: 9. CDR3 residues: CASSGRGILGNTEAFF. The CDR3 DNA follows: TGTGCCAGCAGCGGCAGGGGGATATTAGGGAACACTGAAGCTTTCTTT. The variable domain in full, with the rest retrieved from reference TRBV9 and TRBJ1-1, is DSGVTQTPKHLITATGQRVTLRCSPRSGDLSVYWYQQSLDQGLQFLIQYYNGEERAKGNILERFSAQQFPDLHSELNLSSLELGDSALYFCASSGRGILGNTEAFFGQGTRLTVV.

The chain couples TRBV5-6 to TRBJ2-7; unclear D gene. The V gene's germline CDR1 is SGHDT and CDR2 YYEEEE. The CDR3 spans 14 residues. V was cut by 4 bases and J by 3 bases, with 14 bases left in between. The CDR3 DNA sequence: TGTGCCAGCAGCCCTGAACAGAGCTACTACGAGCAGTACGTC. Translating gives CASSPEQSYYEQYV.

This clonotype showed up many times. The chain couples TRBV7-9 to TRBJ2-1, with D perhaps TRBD2 (6 bases). CDR1 and CDR2 from the germline V gene are SEHNR and FQNEAQ (reference sequence). The CDR3 consists of 16 residues. V was trimmed by 0 bases and J by 4 bases, leaving 13 bases between them. The CDR3 DNA follows: TGTGCCAGCAGCTTAGCGGTTGCTAGCGAGTACAATGAGCAGTTCTTC. Translation: CASSLAVASEYNEQFF.

V gene TRBV15 combines with J gene TRBJ2-2; D may be TRBD2 (6 bases). V gave up 8 bases and J gave up 7 bases, with 11 bases separating them. This CDR3 region has 12 residues. Germline V gene lookup returns CDR1 LNHNV and CDR2 YYDKDF (reference sequence). As DNA, the CDR3 is TGTGCCACCCTAGGTAGCGGCGGGGAGCTGTTTTTT. Amino acids: CATLGSGGELFF.

The V call is TRBV29-1, the J call TRBJ1-2; 8 bases map to TRBD1. Looked up from germline, CDR1 is SQVTM and CDR2 is ANQGSEA. The CDR3 is made up of 15 amino acids. The V and J ends lost 0 bases and 7 bases, in that order; junction bases with no gene match: 10. The DNA for the CDR3 is TGCAGCGTTGAAGACGAAAGGACAGGGTTGGGTGGCTACACCTTC. It is translated as CSVEDERTGLGGYTF.

The chain carries TRBV7-8 and TRBJ1-1; D remains unclear. CDR1 and CDR2 (germline): SGHVS, FQNEAQ. CDR3 length equals 11 residues. V lost 5 bases and J lost 3, with 4 bases in between. The CDR3 sequence is CASSEHTEAFF. In DNA form, the CDR3 reads TGTGCCAGCAGCGAGCACACTGAAGCTTTCTTT.

This clonotype was counted a few times. The gene calls are TRBV28 and TRBJ1-4; 10 bases line up with TRBD1. J lost 3 bases, V lost 5 bases, and 12 bases had no gene match. The CDR3 consists of 18 residues. Germline CDR1 and CDR2: MDHEN and SYDVKM. The chain's CDR3 is CASSPVRDRGPSNEKLFF. CDR3 coding DNA: TGTGCCAGCAGTCCAGTCCGGGACAGGGGCCCCTCTAATGAAAAACTGTTTTTT.

The CDR3 region is CASSETPGRVDTQYF. For the CDR3, the DNA is TGTGCCAGCAGTGAAACGCCAGGGCGAGTAGATACGCAGTATTTT. The gene calls are TRBV6-1 and TRBJ2-3; possible D gene TRBD1, 5 bases. Trimming removed 2 bases from V and 5 bases from J, with 14 bases in between. Germline CDR1 and CDR2: MNHNS and SASEGT. The CDR3 covers 15 residues.

The rearrangement joins TRBV6-1 to TRBJ2-7; 7 nucleotides line up with TRBD1. Germline V gene lookup returns CDR1 MNHNS and CDR2 SASEGT. Trimming took 1 base from V and 3 from J; bases not matched to a gene: 9. This CDR3 is built from 16 residues. CDR3 in amino acids: CASSEDDRAFFYEQYF. The CDR3 bases are TGTGCCAGCAGTGAAGATGACAGGGCGTTTTTCTACGAGCAGTACTTC.